Sequencing of this T cell receptor (beta chain) was carried out in a study of cytomegalovirus exposure and HLA in healthy donors. Broader study findings: The study recorded 150 to 200 TCR beta chains that were cytomegalovirus-associated.

A remark on this clone: No antigen is known for it.

The V gene lost 3 bases and the J gene lost 5 bases, with 14 bases spanning the gap. The germline V gene has CDR1 SGHAT and CDR2 FQNNGV. The CDR3 consists of 14 residues. The donors were members of the roughly 120-subject validation cohort (separate from the approximately 670-subject first cohort). The protocol was immunoSEQ multiplex PCR, while the TCRdb copy is restricted to in-frame clones and leaves out a portion. The sample lists approximately 160,000 clones; under 90% were seen once. The origin of this receptor is a man aged 18 to 35 in good health and CMV-seropositive. Specimen: PBMCs. The chain employs TRBV11-2 and TRBJ2-7; tentatively, D is TRBD1 (5 bases). The CDR3 bases are TGTGCCAGCAGCTTGGAAAGGGGCTTCCACGAGCAGTACTTC. Protein: CASSLERGFHEQYF.